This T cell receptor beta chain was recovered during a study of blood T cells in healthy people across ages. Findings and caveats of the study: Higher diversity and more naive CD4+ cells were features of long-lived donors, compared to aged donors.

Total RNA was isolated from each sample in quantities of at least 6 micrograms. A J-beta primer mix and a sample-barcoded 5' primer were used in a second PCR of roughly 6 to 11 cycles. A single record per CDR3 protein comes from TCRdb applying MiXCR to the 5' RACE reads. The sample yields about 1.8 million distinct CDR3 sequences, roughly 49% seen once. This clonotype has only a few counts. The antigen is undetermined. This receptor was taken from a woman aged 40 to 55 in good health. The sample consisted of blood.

CDR3 amino acids: CATSDLGRGGRDTQYF. Written as DNA, the CDR3 is TGTGCCACCAGTGATTTAGGGCGGGGGGGCAGAGATACGCAGTATTTT. J is TRBJ2-3 and V is TRBV24-1, with 9 nucleotides matching TRBD2. The germline gives CDR1 KGHDR, CDR2 SFDVKD. The J segment lost 5 bases and the V segment lost 1 base, leaving 6 bases of the junction unmatched. The CDR3 contains 16 residues.